These 20 T cell receptor beta chains were sequenced from one sample in a study of OX40 agonist ivuxolimab in advanced cancers. The protocol was immunoSEQ multiplex PCR, while the TCRdb copy is restricted to in-frame clones and leaves out a portion. The sample lists some 37,000 clones, approximately 80% occurring once. Source: CD4+ or CD8+ T cells sorted from blood, taken in a trial of the OX40 agonist ivuxolimab. All receptors come from an adult with an advanced solid tumor such as melanoma, head and neck, liver or kidney cancer.

The chain carries TRBV11-2 and TRBJ2-5; the match to TRBD1 covers 7 bases. With V trimmed by 3 bases and J by 1 base, 8 bases remained unmatched. The CDR3 loop spans 16 amino acids. The germline gives CDR1 SGHAT, CDR2 FQNNGV. Here the CDR3 reads CASSFYTGATQETQYF. CDR3 nucleotides: TGTGCCAGCAGCTTCTATACAGGGGCGACCCAAGAGACCCAGTACTTC.

The rearrangement uses TRBV6-6 and TRBJ2-2; D gene unclear. Germline V gene data show CDR1 as MNHNY and CDR2 as SVGAGI (reference sequence). Trimming took off 5 bases at V and 3 bases at J, with 4 bases between the two ends. This CDR3 spans 12 amino acids. The CDR3 protein is CASSKYTGELFF. In DNA, the CDR3 is TGTGCCAGCAGTAAATACACCGGGGAGCTGTTTTTT.

This chain connects TRBV29-1 to TRBJ2-1, with 9 bases lining up with TRBD1. The length of the CDR3 is 13 residues. Trimming at V came to 7 bases and at J to 1 base, leaving 2 bases not matched to a gene. Per germline, CDR1 SQVTM and CDR2 ANQGSEA. The CDR3 sequence: CSAGQGSYNEQFF. DNA of the CDR3: TGCAGCGCAGGACAGGGGTCCTACAATGAGCAGTTCTTC.

The CDR3 sequence is CASSRPAGQQNYGYTF. The CDR3 DNA sequence: TGTGCCAGCAGCCGACCCGCGGGACAGCAAAACTATGGCTACACCTTC. J is TRBJ1-2 and V is TRBV5-6, with 7 bases lining up with TRBD1. Germline V gene lookup returns CDR1 SGHDT and CDR2 YYEEEE. This CDR3 has 16 residues. J gave up 2 bases and V 4 bases, and 11 bases lay outside the gene matches.

V and J are TRBV15 and TRBJ1-5; D call uncertain. CDR3 length: 14 residues. Trimming left V 3 bases short and J 4 bases short, with 10 bases between. Germline V gene lookup returns CDR1 LNHNV and CDR2 YYDKDF (reference sequence). The CDR3 spells CATSRKDSNQPQHF. The CDR3 nucleotides read TGTGCCACCAGCAGGAAGGACTCAAATCAGCCCCAGCATTTT.

This sequence joins TRBV19 and TRBJ1-1, with 11 bases lining up with TRBD1. Germline values: CDR1 LNHDA, CDR2 SQIVND (reference sequence). J lost 7 bases, V lost 6 bases, and 10 bases had no gene match. This CDR3 contains 15 residues. CDR3 coding DNA: TGTGCCAGTAGAACGGCGGACAGGGGGCGAGGTGAAGCTTTCTTT. Amino acid sequence: CASRTADRGRGEAFF.

The chain couples TRBV19 to TRBJ2-3; tentatively, D is TRBD1 (7 bases). The CDR3 is 15 residues long. V was pared by 6 bases and J by 3 bases, with 16 bases between. Germline V gene data show CDR1 as LNHDA and CDR2 as SQIVND (reference sequence). DNA of the CDR3: TGTGCCAGTAGCCAGGGGGGCTACGGTACAGATACGCAGTATTTT. Translated, it gives CASSQGGYGTDTQYF.

The genes are TRBV6-1 and TRBJ1-2, with a tentative D call TRBD1 (5 bases). The CDR3 is 15 residues long. CDR1 and CDR2 (germline): MNHNS, SASEGT. Trimming shortened V by 4 bases and J by 3 bases, and 15 bases separated the two germline ends. CDR3: CASSVGEGRYYGYTF. The CDR3 region has the DNA TGTGCCAGCAGTGTTGGGGAGGGGCGTTACTATGGCTACACCTTC.

The chain combines TRBV27 with TRBJ1-1; D is uncertain. V was pared by 5 bases and J by 0 bases, with 19 bases between. CDR3 size: 17 residues. CDR1 is MNHEY and CDR2 is SMNVEV in the germline V gene (reference sequence). The CDR3 sequence is CASSRQIPTNMNTEAFF. In DNA, the CDR3 is TGTGCCAGCAGTAGACAAATTCCTACTAATATGAACACTGAAGCTTTCTTT.

This chain connects TRBV4-1 to TRBJ2-1; 8 bases agree with TRBD2. This CDR3 spans 16 amino acids. V trimming: 4 bases; J trimming: 15 bases; junction bases outside the gene matches: 20. The germline CDR1 and CDR2 sequences are MGHRA and YSYEKL. The CDR3 nucleotides are TGCGCCAGCAGCCCCGAAGGGATAGCGGGGATAGGATGGGCGTTCTTC. Amino acids: CASSPEGIAGIGWAFF.

The rearrangement links TRBV19 to TRBJ1-2, with D tentatively TRBD1 (5 bases). V lost 3 bases and J 2 bases, leaving 7 bases between the germline ends. CDR1 is LNHDA and CDR2 is SQIVND in the germline V gene (reference sequence). The CDR3 totals 13 residues. The CDR3 nucleotides are TGTGCCAGTAGTATCCGGGGGAACTATGGCTACACCTTC. Protein product: CASSIRGNYGYTF.

The chain couples TRBV6-5 to TRBJ2-6; no clear D. The V gene lost 5 bases and the J gene lost 1 base, with 9 bases spanning the gap. Per the germline V gene, CDR1 is MNHEY and CDR2 is SVGAGI. The CDR3 runs to 15 residues. The CDR3 sequence is CASSPGWSGANVLTF. Here the CDR3 DNA reads TGTGCCAGCAGTCCCGGATGGTCTGGGGCCAACGTCCTGACTTTC.

The chain joins TRBV18 to TRBJ2-1; the D gene is possibly TRBD2 (6 bases). Germline lookup yields CDR1 KGHSH and CDR2 LQKENI. The CDR3 length is 18 residues. Deletions cut 1 base from V and 6 bases from J, with 22 bases between. The CDR3 DNA reads as TGTGCCAGCTCACCACGAGACGAGGGCGGGGTAAGGGGCAATGAGCAGTTCTTC. Protein sequence: CASSPRDEGGVRGNEQFF.

This sequence joins TRBV11-2 and TRBJ2-3; 8 bases match TRBD2. The CDR3 has 16 amino acids. From germline, CDR1 is SGHAT and CDR2 FQNNGV. V lost 6 bases to trimming and J lost 3 bases; unmatched junction nucleotides: 11. The CDR3 loop reads CASRPAAGGTTDTQYF. In DNA, the CDR3 is TGTGCCAGCAGGCCAGCGGCGGGGGGTACGACAGATACGCAGTATTTT. The full variable domain, its missing parts supplied by reference TRBV11-2 and TRBJ2-3, is EAGVAQSPRYKIIEKRQSVAFWCNPISGHATLYWYQQILGQGPKLLIQFQNNGVVDDSQLPKDRFSAERLKGVDSTLKIQPAKLEDSAVYLCASRPAAGGTTDTQYFGPGTRLTVL.

The chain carries TRBV23-1 and TRBJ2-6; D gene ambiguous. TRBV23-1 is reported as an ORF; its role is uncertain. The V and J ends lost 5 bases and 5 bases respectively, with 22 bases between them. The CDR3 loop spans 18 amino acids. The CDR3: CASSLQSTQQSRANVLTF. The CDR3 DNA is TGCGCCAGCAGTTTGCAAAGTACGCAACAAAGTCGGGCCAACGTCCTGACTTTC.

This rearrangement joins TRBV28 to TRBJ1-1; perhaps TRBD1 as D (6 bases). The CDR3 totals 15 residues. The germline V gene has CDR1 MDHEN and CDR2 SYDVKM. Trimming took 2 bases from V and 6 from J, leaving 16 bases between them. The CDR3 protein is CASSLEGGLKAEAFF. CDR3 sequence (DNA): TGTGCCAGCAGTTTAGAGGGGGGGCTAAAGGCTGAAGCTTTCTTT.

The gene calls are TRBV30 and TRBJ2-7, with 13 positions matching TRBD2. The V gene end was trimmed by 5 bases and the J gene end by 2 bases; junction bases not matched to a gene: 0. Germline CDR1 reads GTSNPN; CDR2 reads SVGIG (reference sequence). This CDR3 contains 13 residues. The CDR3 coding sequence is TGTGCCTGGGGGACTAGCGGGGCCTACGAGCAGTACTTC. Translation: CAWGTSGAYEQYF.

V usage is TRBV2 and J usage is TRBJ2-3; TRBD2 matches at 12 bases. The germline V gene has CDR1 SNHLY and CDR2 FYNNEI. This CDR3 comprises 14 residues. J gave up 3 bases and V 9 bases, and 4 bases lay outside the gene matches. The CDR3 reads CARASGGATDTQYF. The CDR3 region has the DNA TGTGCCAGGGCTAGCGGGGGGGCAACAGATACGCAGTATTTT. The full variable domain, completed using reference TRBV2 and TRBJ2-3, is EPEVTQTPSHQVTQMGQEVILRCVPISNHLYFYWYRQILGQKVEFLVSFYNNEISEKSEIFDDQFSVERPDGSNFTLKIRSTKLEDSAMYFCARASGGATDTQYFGPGTRLTVL.

In this sample, this clone turned up a few times. This sequence joins TRBV20-1 and TRBJ2-7; D not resolved. CDR3 length: 11 residues. The V and J ends lost 4 bases and 2 bases respectively, with 6 bases between them. Germline CDR1 is DFQATT and CDR2 is SNEGSKA (reference sequence). The CDR3 spells CSATDPYEQYF. The CDR3 region has the DNA TGCAGTGCTACTGACCCCTACGAGCAGTACTTC.

This clone is medium-sized (0.01 to 0.1%) in the sample. The rearrangement uses TRBV7-9 and TRBJ1-5; no firm D call. The V gene lost 3 bases and the J gene lost 4 bases, with 4 bases spanning the gap. In germline, CDR1 is SEHNR, CDR2 FQNEAQ (reference sequence). CDR3 length: 12 residues. CDR3 loop: CASSLGNQPQHF. CDR3 DNA: TGTGCCAGCAGCTTGGGGAATCAGCCCCAGCATTTT. The full variable domain, completed using reference TRBV7-9 and TRBJ1-5, is DTGVSQNPRHKITKRGQNVTFRCDPISEHNRLYWYRQTLGQGPEFLTYFQNEAQLEKSRLLSDRFSAERPKGSFSTLEIQRTEQGDSAMYLCASSLGNQPQHFGDGTRLSIL.